This TCR beta chain was found in a study of cytomegalovirus exposure and HLA in healthy donors. The study's findings and limits: The investigators catalogued 150 to 200 TCR beta chains as cytomegalovirus-associated.

Use of 60 Vbeta and 13 Jbeta primers characterized the PCR. Sequenced by immunoSEQ multiplex PCR; TCRdb stores in-frame clones only, minus some. The sample shows fewer than 150,000 clones, less than 85% of them seen only once. Germline V gene lookup returns CDR1 SQVTM and CDR2 ANQGSEA. V lost 6 bases to trimming and J lost 5 bases, with 16 bases between them. The length of the CDR3 is 13 residues. Points on this clone: Its antigen is not identified.

Unrecorded immune exposure was likely among donors, who were nominally healthy when sampled. This receptor was taken from a man aged 40-50 years in good health and CMV-seropositive. The sequencing sample was made of PBMCs. This chain links TRBV29-1 with TRBJ1-1, with D perhaps TRBD1 (5 bases). DNA of the CDR3: TGCAGCGTGGAGGGGACCCGAGGGACTGAAGCTTTCTTT. Its protein is CSVEGTRGTEAFF.